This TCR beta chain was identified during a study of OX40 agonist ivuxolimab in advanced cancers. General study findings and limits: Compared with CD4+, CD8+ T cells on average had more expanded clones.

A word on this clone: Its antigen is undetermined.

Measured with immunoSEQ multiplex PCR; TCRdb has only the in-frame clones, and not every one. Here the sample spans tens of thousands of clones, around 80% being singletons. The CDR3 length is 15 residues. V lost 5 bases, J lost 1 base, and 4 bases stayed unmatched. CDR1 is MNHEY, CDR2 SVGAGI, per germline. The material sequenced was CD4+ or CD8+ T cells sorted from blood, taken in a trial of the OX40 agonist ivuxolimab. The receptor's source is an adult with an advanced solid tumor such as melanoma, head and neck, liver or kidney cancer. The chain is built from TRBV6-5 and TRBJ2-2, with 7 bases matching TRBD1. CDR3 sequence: CASSNRQGNTGELFF. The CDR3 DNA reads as TGTGCCAGCAGTAACCGACAGGGGAACACCGGGGAGCTGTTTTTT.